This is a list of T cell receptor beta chains from one sample in a study of blood T cell repertoires in COVID-19. Sequencing was performed with immunoSEQ multiplex PCR; in TCRdb, only in-frame clones are kept and a portion is missing. The data contain about 190,000 clones, roughly 80% of them singletons. The specimen was peripheral blood. The receptors stem from a woman aged 45-65 years with acute or convalescent COVID-19. Each CDR3 is given with its conserved first and last residue. A D gene is named only where the DNA matches it firmly. Clone size is shown for a subset of rows, as once, few, many or a class of expanded clone.

V: TRBV6-2/TRBV6-3
J: TRBJ1-5
D: TRBD1
size: NA
DNA: TGTGCCAGCAGCCCGGGACAGGGTAGGAATCAGCCCCAGCATTTT
CDR3: CASSPGQGRNQPQHF

V: TRBV15
J: TRBJ1-2
D: NA
size: NA
DNA: TGTGCCACCAGCAGAGATACAGGGCTTAACTATGGCTACACCTTC
CDR3: CATSRDTGLNYGYTF

V: TRBV7-2
J: TRBJ2-7
D: TRBD2
size: once
DNA: TGTGCCAGCAGCTCCGGACTAGCGGCCCTCTACGAGCAGTACTTC
CDR3: CASSSGLAALYEQYF

V: TRBV11-3
J: TRBJ1-1
D: NA
size: NA
DNA: TGTGCCAGCAGCTTAGATCGAGCAGGAAAGGCTTTCTTT
CDR3: CASSLDRAGKAFF

V: TRBV13
J: TRBJ1-2
D: TRBD1
size: NA
DNA: TGTGCCAGCAGCTTGGACAGGGGGGCATATGGCTACACCTTC
CDR3: CASSLDRGAYGYTF

V: TRBV7-2
J: TRBJ2-6
D: NA
size: NA
DNA: TGTGCCAGCAGCTTAGCGGGGGCCTCTGGGGCCAACGTCCTGACTTTC
CDR3: CASSLAGASGANVLTF

V: TRBV6-5
J: TRBJ2-4
D: NA
size: NA
DNA: TGTGCCAGCAGTTACGGGCCGGAGGGGAACATTCAGTACTTC
CDR3: CASSYGPEGNIQYF

V: TRBV19
J: TRBJ2-7
D: TRBD1
size: NA
DNA: TGTGCCAGTAGGAAAACGGGACAGGGGAACGAGCAGTACTTC
CDR3: CASRKTGQGNEQYF

V: TRBV14
J: TRBJ2-7
D: NA
size: few
DNA: TGTGCCAGCAGTCGACCGGGTCTGGGTTTGGAGCAGTACTTC
CDR3: CASSRPGLGLEQYF

V: TRBV5-1
J: TRBJ2-7
D: NA
size: NA
DNA: TGCGCCAGCAGCTTGGGGCATGAAACCTACGAGCAGTACTTC
CDR3: CASSLGHETYEQYF

V: TRBV12-5
J: TRBJ1-4
D: NA
size: NA
DNA: TGTGCTAGTGGTTCCTACAGCGGAGTAGGGGAAAAACTGTTTTTT
CDR3: CASGSYSGVGEKLFF

V: TRBV30
J: TRBJ1-1
D: NA
size: NA
DNA: TGTGCCTGGAGTTTGGGACTCGGGCACACTGAAGCTTTCTTT
CDR3: CAWSLGLGHTEAFF

V: TRBV6-5
J: TRBJ1-2
D: TRBD1
size: NA
DNA: TGTGCCAGCAGTTACTCCGGACAGGGGGGTAGCTATGGCTACACCTTC
CDR3: CASSYSGQGGSYGYTF

V: TRBV10-1
J: TRBJ2-2
D: NA
size: NA
DNA: TGCGCCAGCAGTGAGTCGGGGGGTACCACCGGGGAGCTGTTTTTT
CDR3: CASSESGGTTGELFF

V: TRBV19
J: TRBJ1-5
D: NA
size: NA
DNA: TGTGCCAGCGGGGGGACTTTTTATAGCAATCAGCCCCAGCATTTT
CDR3: CASGGTFYSNQPQHF

V: TRBV19
J: TRBJ2-1
D: NA
size: NA
DNA: TGTGCCAGTAGTATAAGCAGGGAGCAGTTCTTC
CDR3: CASSISREQFF

V: TRBV6-2/TRBV6-3
J: TRBJ2-3
D: NA
size: NA
DNA: TGTGCCAGCAGTTCCCCGTTAGGGGGAGAGGTCACAGATACGCAGTATTTT
CDR3: CASSSPLGGEVTDTQYF

V: TRBV4-3
J: TRBJ2-1
D: NA
size: NA
DNA: TGCGCCAGCAGCCCACGGACTAGTAGGGGGAATGAGCAGTTCTTC
CDR3: CASSPRTSRGNEQFF

V: TRBV5-5
J: TRBJ1-2
D: TRBD1
size: NA
DNA: TGTGCCAGCAGCTCGCCCGGGACAGTCTATGGCTACACCTTC
CDR3: CASSSPGTVYGYTF

V: TRBV5-1
J: TRBJ2-7
D: NA
size: NA
DNA: TGCGCCAGCAGCTTTGGAGAGAACTACGAGCAGTACTTC
CDR3: CASSFGENYEQYF

V: TRBV27
J: TRBJ1-5
D: TRBD1
size: NA
DNA: TGTGCCAGCAGTTTAACCTGGACAGGGAGTCTAATTAGCAATCAGCCCCAGCATTTT
CDR3: CASSLTWTGSLISNQPQHF

V: TRBV9
J: TRBJ1-2
D: NA
size: NA
DNA: TGTGCCAGCAGCGTAGGGCTCTTTACTAACTATGGCTACACCTTC
CDR3: CASSVGLFTNYGYTF

V: TRBV2
J: TRBJ2-1
D: TRBD1
size: NA
DNA: TGTGCCAGCCAATTCGGGACAGGGAACAATGAGCAGTTCTTC
CDR3: CASQFGTGNNEQFF

V: TRBV19
J: TRBJ2-1
D: TRBD2
size: few
DNA: TGTGCCAGTAGTATACTGGCGGGGGGCATAGATGCTGAGCAGTTCTTC
CDR3: CASSILAGGIDAEQFF

V: TRBV2
J: TRBJ1-3
D: NA
size: NA
DNA: TGTGCCAGCAGTGCCGGGACAGGAAACACCATATATTTT
CDR3: CASSAGTGNTIYF

V: TRBV5-1
J: TRBJ1-1
D: TRBD1
size: NA
DNA: TGCGCCAGCAGCCCTGGACAGGGGGCCTTGGGTACTGAAGCTTTCTTT
CDR3: CASSPGQGALGTEAFF

V: TRBV29-1
J: TRBJ1-1
D: NA
size: NA
DNA: TGCAGCGTTGAAGTCCACAGGGAGTATTTCACTGAAGCTTTCTTT
CDR3: CSVEVHREYFTEAFF

V: TRBV27
J: TRBJ2-4
D: TRBD2
size: NA
DNA: TGTGCCAGCAGTCCCCGAAGAGCGGGAGTAGGGGAGGCAGCCAAAAACATTCAGTACTTC
CDR3: CASSPRRAGVGEAAKNIQYF

V: TRBV19
J: TRBJ2-7
D: NA
size: NA
DNA: TGTGCCAGTAGTATAGGAGGTGCAGGGGCTGCCGAGCAGTACTTC
CDR3: CASSIGGAGAAEQYF

V: TRBV3-1/TRBV3-2
J: TRBJ1-1
D: NA
size: NA
DNA: TGTGCCAGCAGTCCTTCCGAAGGGGGAAGGGATACTGAAGCTTTCTTT
CDR3: CASSPSEGGRDTEAFF

V: TRBV18
J: TRBJ2-1
D: NA
size: NA
DNA: TGTGCCAGCTTCTACAGGGTTAGCTCCTACAATGAGCAGTTCTTC
CDR3: CASFYRVSSYNEQFF

V: TRBV11-2
J: TRBJ2-7
D: TRBD1
size: NA
DNA: TGTGCCAGCAGCTTCGCCGGGACAGGGGGCCTCTACGAGCAGTACTTC
CDR3: CASSFAGTGGLYEQYF

V: TRBV6-6
J: TRBJ2-1
D: NA
size: NA
DNA: TGTGCCAGCAGCCGGGATACCTATGAGCAGTTCTTC
CDR3: CASSRDTYEQFF

V: TRBV7-2
J: TRBJ1-6
D: NA
size: NA
DNA: TGTGCCAGCAGCTTTCAGACAGCCCTCCACTTT
CDR3: CASSFQTALHF

V: TRBV7-9
J: TRBJ2-3
D: TRBD2
size: few
DNA: TGTGCCAGCAGCTTCGGGACTACCCCGGGCACAGATACGCAGTATTTT
CDR3: CASSFGTTPGTDTQYF

V: TRBV19
J: TRBJ2-1
D: NA
size: NA
DNA: TGTGCCAGTAGTCGGACTACGATGGTCTTC
CDR3: CASSRTTMVF

V: TRBV24-1
J: TRBJ1-1
D: NA
size: NA
DNA: TGTGCCACCAGTGATTTAAACAGTCAGGCTTTCTTT
CDR3: CATSDLNSQAFF

V: TRBV4-2
J: TRBJ1-1
D: NA
size: few
DNA: TGTGCCAGCAGCCAGACCCAGACAGGGAACACTGAAGCTTTCTTT
CDR3: CASSQTQTGNTEAFF

V: TRBV28
J: TRBJ2-7
D: TRBD1
size: NA
DNA: TGTGCCAGCAGTTTAGGGGGCAGGGGGATCTACGAGCAGTACTTC
CDR3: CASSLGGRGIYEQYF

V: TRBV24-1
J: TRBJ2-2
D: TRBD1
size: few
DNA: TGTGCCACCAGTAGGGACAGCTCGAACACCGGGGAGCTGTTTTTT
CDR3: CATSRDSSNTGELFF

V: TRBV4-3
J: TRBJ1-6
D: NA
size: NA
DNA: TGCGCCAGCTCGCGACAGCAAGGGATTTCACCCCTCCACTTT
CDR3: CASSRQQGISPLHF

V: TRBV5-5
J: TRBJ1-4
D: TRBD1
size: few
DNA: TGTGCCAGCAGCCCGACGGGACAGGGGCGTGAAAAACTGTTTTTT
CDR3: CASSPTGQGREKLFF

V: TRBV4-2
J: TRBJ2-7
D: TRBD1
size: NA
DNA: TGTGCCAGCAGCCAATCGCCGGGACAGTATTTCTACGAGCAGTACTTC
CDR3: CASSQSPGQYFYEQYF

V: TRBV20-1
J: TRBJ1-1
D: NA
size: NA
DNA: TGCAGTGCTAGCTTTGATGCGCGAGCTTTCTTT
CDR3: CSASFDARAFF

V: TRBV6-5
J: TRBJ2-7
D: TRBD1
size: NA
DNA: TGTGCCAGCAGCCGGGACAGGGTCTACGAGCAGTACTTC
CDR3: CASSRDRVYEQYF

V: TRBV2
J: TRBJ1-1
D: NA
size: NA
DNA: TGTGCCAGCAGTGAGTGGGCCGGAGCTTTCTTT
CDR3: CASSEWAGAFF

V: TRBV10-1
J: TRBJ2-2
D: NA
size: once
DNA: TGCGCCAGCAGTGAATTCTCCCGCGCGAACACCGGGGAGCTGTTTTTT
CDR3: CASSEFSRANTGELFF

V: TRBV6-5
J: TRBJ2-7
D: NA
size: NA
DNA: TGTGCCAGCACCGGTGGTAGGGGATCCTACGAGCAGTACTTC
CDR3: CASTGGRGSYEQYF

V: TRBV28
J: TRBJ2-7
D: TRBD1
size: NA
DNA: TGTGCCAGCAGTTTATTTGGTCTCGGACAGGGTAGCGAGCAGTACTTC
CDR3: CASSLFGLGQGSEQYF

V: TRBV6-5
J: TRBJ1-2
D: TRBD1
size: NA
DNA: TGTGCCAGCAGAAGACAGGGGCATTATGGCTACACCTTC
CDR3: CASRRQGHYGYTF

V: TRBV7-9
J: TRBJ2-7
D: TRBD1
size: NA
DNA: TGTGCCAGCAGCTCCGGACAGGGCTTTTCCTACGAGCAGTACTTC
CDR3: CASSSGQGFSYEQYF

V: TRBV9
J: TRBJ1-3
D: TRBD1
size: NA
DNA: TGTGCCAGCAGCGTGCAGGGGGCGTCTGGAAACACCATATATTTT
CDR3: CASSVQGASGNTIYF